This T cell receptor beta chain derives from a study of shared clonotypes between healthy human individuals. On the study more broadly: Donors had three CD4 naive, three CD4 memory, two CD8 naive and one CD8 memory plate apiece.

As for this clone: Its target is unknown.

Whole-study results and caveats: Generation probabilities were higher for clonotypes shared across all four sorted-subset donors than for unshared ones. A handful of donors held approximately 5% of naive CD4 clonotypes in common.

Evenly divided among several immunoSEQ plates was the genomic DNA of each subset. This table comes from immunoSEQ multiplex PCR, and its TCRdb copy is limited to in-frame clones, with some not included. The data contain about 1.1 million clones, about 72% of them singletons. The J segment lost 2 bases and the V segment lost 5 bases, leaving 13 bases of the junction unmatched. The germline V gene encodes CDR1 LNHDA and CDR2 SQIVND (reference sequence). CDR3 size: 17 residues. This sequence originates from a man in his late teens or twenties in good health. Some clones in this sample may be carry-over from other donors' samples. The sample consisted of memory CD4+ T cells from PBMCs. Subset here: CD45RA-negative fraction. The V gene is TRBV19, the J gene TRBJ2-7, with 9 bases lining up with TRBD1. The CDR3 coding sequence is TGTGCCAGTAGTGGGGACAGGGACGGATACGTGGCCTACGAGCAGTACTTC. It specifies CASSGDRDGYVAYEQYF. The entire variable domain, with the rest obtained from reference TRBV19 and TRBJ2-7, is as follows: DGGITQSPKYLFRKEGQNVTLSCEQNLNHDAMYWYRQDPGQGLRLIYYSQIVNDFQKGDIAEGYSVSREKKESFPLTVTSAQKNPTAFYLCASSGDRDGYVAYEQYFGPGTRLTVT.